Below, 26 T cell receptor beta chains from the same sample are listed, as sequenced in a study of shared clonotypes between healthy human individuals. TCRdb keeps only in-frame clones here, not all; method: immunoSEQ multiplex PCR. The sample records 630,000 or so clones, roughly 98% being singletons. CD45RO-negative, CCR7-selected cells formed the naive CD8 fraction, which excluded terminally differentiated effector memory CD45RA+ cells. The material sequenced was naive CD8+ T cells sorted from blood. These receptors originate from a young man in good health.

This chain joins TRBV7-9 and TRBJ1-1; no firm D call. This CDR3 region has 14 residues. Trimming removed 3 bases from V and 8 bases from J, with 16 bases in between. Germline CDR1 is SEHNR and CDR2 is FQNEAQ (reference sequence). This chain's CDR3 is CASSFGSRGIEAFF. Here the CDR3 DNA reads TGTGCCAGCAGCTTCGGCTCCCGGGGAATAGAAGCTTTCTTT. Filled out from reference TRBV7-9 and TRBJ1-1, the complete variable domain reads DTGVSQNPRHKITKRGQNVTFRCDPISEHNRLYWYRQTLGQGPEFLTYFQNEAQLEKSRLLSDRFSAERPKGSFSTLEIQRTEQGDSAMYLCASSFGSRGIEAFFGQGTRLTVV.

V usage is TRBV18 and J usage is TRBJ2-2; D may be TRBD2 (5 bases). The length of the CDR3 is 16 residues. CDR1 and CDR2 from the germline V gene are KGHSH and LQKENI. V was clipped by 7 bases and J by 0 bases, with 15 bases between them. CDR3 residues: CASLTVGEPNTGELFF. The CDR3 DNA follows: TGTGCCAGCTTAACCGTCGGGGAACCGAACACCGGGGAGCTGTTTTTT.

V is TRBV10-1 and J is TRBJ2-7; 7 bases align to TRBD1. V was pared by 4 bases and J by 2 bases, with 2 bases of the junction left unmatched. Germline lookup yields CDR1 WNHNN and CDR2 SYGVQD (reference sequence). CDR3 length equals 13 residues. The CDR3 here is CASSGDRAYEQYF. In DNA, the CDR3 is TGCGCCAGCAGTGGGGACAGAGCCTACGAGCAGTACTTC.

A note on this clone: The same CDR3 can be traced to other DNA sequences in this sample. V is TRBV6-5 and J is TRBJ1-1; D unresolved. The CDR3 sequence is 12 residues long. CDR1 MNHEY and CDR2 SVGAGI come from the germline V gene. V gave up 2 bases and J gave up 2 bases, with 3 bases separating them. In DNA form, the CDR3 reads TGTGCCAGCAGTTACAGTAACACTGAAGCTTTCTTT. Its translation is CASSYSNTEAFF.

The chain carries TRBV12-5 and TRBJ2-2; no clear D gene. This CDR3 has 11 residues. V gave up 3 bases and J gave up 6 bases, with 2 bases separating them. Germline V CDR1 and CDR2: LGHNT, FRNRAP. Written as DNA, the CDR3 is TGTGCTAGTGGTTTTGCCGGGGAGCTGTTTTTT. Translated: CASGFAGELFF.

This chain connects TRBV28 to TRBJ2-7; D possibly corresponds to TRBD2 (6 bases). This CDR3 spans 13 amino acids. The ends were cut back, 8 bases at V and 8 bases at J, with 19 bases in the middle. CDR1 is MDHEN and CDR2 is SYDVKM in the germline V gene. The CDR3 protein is CASEARLVLKQYF. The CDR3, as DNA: TGTGCCAGCGAAGCAAGACTAGTTCTAAAGCAGTACTTC.

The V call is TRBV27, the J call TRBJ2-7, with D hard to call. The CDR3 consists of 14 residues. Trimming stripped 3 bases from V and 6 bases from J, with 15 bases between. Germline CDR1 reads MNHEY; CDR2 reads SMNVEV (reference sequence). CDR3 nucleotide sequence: TGTGCCAGCAGTTTGCTAGGAATTTCGGGCGAGCAGTACTTC. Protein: CASSLLGISGEQYF.

In DNA, the CDR3 is TGTGCCTGGAGTGCAGGGAACACCGGGGAGCTGTTTTTT. Protein: CAWSAGNTGELFF. J is TRBJ2-2 and V is TRBV30, with D unclear. There are 13 residues in the CDR3. Looked up from germline, CDR1 is GTSNPN and CDR2 is SVGIG (reference sequence). Trimming removed 1 base at V and 1 base at J, with 4 bases between.

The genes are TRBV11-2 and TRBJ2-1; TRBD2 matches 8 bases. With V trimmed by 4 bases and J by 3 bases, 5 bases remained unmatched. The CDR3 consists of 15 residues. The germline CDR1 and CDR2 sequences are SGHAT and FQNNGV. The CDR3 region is CASSSGLGVYNEQFF. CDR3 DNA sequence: TGTGCCAGCAGCTCGGGACTAGGGGTCTACAATGAGCAGTTCTTC. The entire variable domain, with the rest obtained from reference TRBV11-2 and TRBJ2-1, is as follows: EAGVAQSPRYKIIEKRQSVAFWCNPISGHATLYWYQQILGQGPKLLIQFQNNGVVDDSQLPKDRFSAERLKGVDSTLKIQPAKLEDSAVYLCASSSGLGVYNEQFFGPGTRLTVL.

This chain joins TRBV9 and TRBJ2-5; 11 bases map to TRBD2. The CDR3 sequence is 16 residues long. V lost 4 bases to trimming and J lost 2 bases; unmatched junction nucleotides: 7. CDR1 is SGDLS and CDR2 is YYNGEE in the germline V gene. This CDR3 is CASSFRGLAEQETQYF. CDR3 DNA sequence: TGTGCCAGCAGCTTCCGGGGACTAGCGGAACAAGAGACCCAGTACTTC.

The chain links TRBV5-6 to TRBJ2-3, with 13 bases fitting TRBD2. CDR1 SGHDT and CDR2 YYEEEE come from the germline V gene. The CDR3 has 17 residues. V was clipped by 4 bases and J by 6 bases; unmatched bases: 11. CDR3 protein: CASSNIRTSGSVDTQYF. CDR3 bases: TGTGCCAGCAGCAACATTAGGACTAGCGGGAGTGTGGATACGCAGTATTTT.

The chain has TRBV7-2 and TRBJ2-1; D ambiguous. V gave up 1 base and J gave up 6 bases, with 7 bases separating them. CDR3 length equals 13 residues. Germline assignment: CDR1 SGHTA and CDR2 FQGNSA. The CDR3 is CASSLGHLNEQFF. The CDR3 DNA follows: TGTGCCAGCAGCTTAGGTCACCTCAATGAGCAGTTCTTC.

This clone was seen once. The CDR3 sequence: CASSPLTSGAYEQYF. CDR3 in DNA: TGTGCCAGCAGTCCCCTTACGAGCGGGGCCTACGAGCAGTACTTC. The chain combines TRBV27 with TRBJ2-7; 7 bases align to TRBD2. The CDR3 loop spans 15 amino acids. The V and J ends lost 5 bases and 2 bases, in that order; junction bases with no gene match: 9. Per the germline V gene, CDR1 is MNHEY and CDR2 is SMNVEV (reference sequence).

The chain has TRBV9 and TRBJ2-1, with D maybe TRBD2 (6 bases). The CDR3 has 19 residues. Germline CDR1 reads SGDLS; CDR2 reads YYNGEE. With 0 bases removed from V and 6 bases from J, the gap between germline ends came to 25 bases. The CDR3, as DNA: TGTGCCAGCAGCGTAGTTCCGACAGAACTAGCCGGTCGAGGCAATGAGCAGTTCTTC. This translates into CASSVVPTELAGRGNEQFF.

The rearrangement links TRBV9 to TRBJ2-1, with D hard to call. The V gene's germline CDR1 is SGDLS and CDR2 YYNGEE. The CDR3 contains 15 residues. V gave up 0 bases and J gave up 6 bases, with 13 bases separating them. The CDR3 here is CASSVVTVGFNEQFF. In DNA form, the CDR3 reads TGTGCCAGCAGCGTAGTTACTGTAGGCTTCAATGAGCAGTTCTTC.

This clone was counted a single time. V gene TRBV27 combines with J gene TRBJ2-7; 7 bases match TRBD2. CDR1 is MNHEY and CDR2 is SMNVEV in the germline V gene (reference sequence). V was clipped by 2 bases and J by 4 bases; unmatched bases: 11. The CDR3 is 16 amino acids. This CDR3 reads CASSLEISERGYEQYF. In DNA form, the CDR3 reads TGTGCCAGCAGTTTAGAGATATCGGAGCGGGGTTACGAGCAGTACTTC.

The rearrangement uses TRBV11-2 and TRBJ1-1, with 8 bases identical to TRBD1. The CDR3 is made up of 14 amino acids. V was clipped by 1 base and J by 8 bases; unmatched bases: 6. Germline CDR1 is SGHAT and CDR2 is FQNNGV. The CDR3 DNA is TGTGCCAGCAGCTTAGTAGGTCAGGGGGCCGAAGCTTTCTTT. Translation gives CASSLVGQGAEAFF.

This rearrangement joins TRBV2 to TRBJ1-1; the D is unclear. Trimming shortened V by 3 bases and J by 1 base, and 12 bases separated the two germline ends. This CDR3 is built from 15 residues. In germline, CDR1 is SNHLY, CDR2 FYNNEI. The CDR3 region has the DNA TGTGCCAGCAGTGATAAAGGACGGCCGAACACTGAAGCTTTCTTT. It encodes CASSDKGRPNTEAFF. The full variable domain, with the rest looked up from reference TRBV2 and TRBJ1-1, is EPEVTQTPSHQVTQMGQEVILRCVPISNHLYFYWYRQILGQKVEFLVSFYNNEISEKSEIFDDQFSVERPDGSNFTLKIRSTKLEDSAMYFCASSDKGRPNTEAFFGQGTRLTVV.

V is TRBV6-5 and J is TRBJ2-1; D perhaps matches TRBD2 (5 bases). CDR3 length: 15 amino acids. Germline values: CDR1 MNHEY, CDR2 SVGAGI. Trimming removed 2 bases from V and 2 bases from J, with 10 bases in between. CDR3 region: CASSYTAATYNEQFF. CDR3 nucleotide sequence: TGTGCCAGCAGTTACACAGCGGCTACCTACAATGAGCAGTTCTTC.

The DNA of the CDR3 is TGTGCCAGCAGTTTATCCCTCACCTACGAGCAGTACTTC. Amino acids: CASSLSLTYEQYF. The chain couples TRBV27 to TRBJ2-7, with no clear D. CDR1 is MNHEY and CDR2 is SMNVEV in the germline V gene (reference sequence). This CDR3 region has 13 residues. Trimming removed 0 bases from V and 2 bases from J, with 5 bases in between.

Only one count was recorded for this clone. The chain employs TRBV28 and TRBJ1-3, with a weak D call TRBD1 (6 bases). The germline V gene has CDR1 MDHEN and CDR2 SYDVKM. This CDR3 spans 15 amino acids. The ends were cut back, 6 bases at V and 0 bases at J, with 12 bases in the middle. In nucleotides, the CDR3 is TGTGCCAGCAGCCGTGGACAGAACTCTGGAAACACCATATATTTT. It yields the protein CASSRGQNSGNTIYF.

The CDR3 DNA sequence: TGCGCCAGCAGCCAAGTCAATCAGACTAGCGCCTACGAGCAGTACTTC. It translates to CASSQVNQTSAYEQYF. The chain recombines TRBV4-1 with TRBJ2-7; 8 bases are shared with TRBD2. Germline V gene lookup returns CDR1 MGHRA and CDR2 YSYEKL. The CDR3 sequence is 16 residues long. With 1 base clipped from V and 2 bases from J, the junction kept 7 bases outside the gene matches.

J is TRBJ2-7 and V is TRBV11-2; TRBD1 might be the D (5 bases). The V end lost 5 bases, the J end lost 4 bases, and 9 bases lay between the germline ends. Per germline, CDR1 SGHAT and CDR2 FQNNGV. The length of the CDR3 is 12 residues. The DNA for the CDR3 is TGTGCCAGCAGCGCGGACAAGTACGAGCAGTACTTC. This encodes CASSADKYEQYF.

CDR3 sequence (DNA): TGTGCCAGCAGTCGGGACTGGAACAATGAGCAGTTCTTC. It encodes CASSRDWNNEQFF. V is TRBV6-5 and J is TRBJ2-1; TRBD2 is a possible D gene (6 bases). Trimming cost V 5 bases and J 5 bases, with 10 bases left between them. This CDR3 is 13 amino acids long. CDR1 is MNHEY, CDR2 SVGAGI, per germline.

CDR3 residues: CASSQGTRYEQYF. CDR3 DNA: TGTGCCAGCAGCCAAGGGACCCGCTACGAGCAGTACTTC. The chain combines TRBV14 with TRBJ2-7; D call uncertain. Trimming pared 1 base from V and 3 bases from J, leaving 7 bases between. CDR3 size: 13 residues. CDR1 SGHDN and CDR2 FVKESK come from the germline V gene.

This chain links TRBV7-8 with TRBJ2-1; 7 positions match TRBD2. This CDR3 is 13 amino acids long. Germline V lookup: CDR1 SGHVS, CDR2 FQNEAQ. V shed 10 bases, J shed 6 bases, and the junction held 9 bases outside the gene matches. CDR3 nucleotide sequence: TGTGCCACCGTGGCGGGAGATTCCAATGAGCAGTTCTTC. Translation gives CATVAGDSNEQFF.